A selection of T cell receptor beta chains follows, all from one sample in a study of quantifying T cell responses using KT2 cells. From the UMI-ligation and nested PCR reads, TCRdb called clonotypes with MiXCR, one entry per CDR3 protein. The repertoire holds about 30,000 distinct CDR3 sequences, with less than 7.5% as singletons. The sample was PBMCs spiked with cells of the T cell clone KT2. The source of these receptors is a human donor. CDR3s include the opening cysteine and the closing phenylalanine or tryptophan. The D gene is left open where the match is weak. Size is stated for part of the rows, as once, few or many counts, or as a class when the clone is expanded.

>TRBJ2-3|TRBV20-1|many|TRBD2
TGCAGTGCTCAATCACTAGCGGGATTTGCAGATACGCAGTATTTT
CSAQSLAGFADTQYF
>TRBJ2-6|TRBV4-2|NA|TRBD2
TGTGCCAGCAGCCAGGGGGGGGCTAGCGGGAGGGTCTCTGGGGCCAACGTCCTGACTTTC
CASSQGGASGRVSGANVLTF
>TRBJ2-7|TRBV10-3|many|NA
TGTGCCATCACTGATAGCCGTAAGGGGTTCGAGCAGTACTTC
CAITDSRKGFEQYF
>TRBJ2-7|TRBV20-1|NA|NA
TGCAGTGCAACCGGAGGGCCTATTTCCTACGAGCAGTACTTC
CSATGGPISYEQYF
>TRBJ1-2|TRBV20-1|many|NA
TGCAGTGCTAGAGGGAAAACGGGACTATCTTACTCTGGCTACACCTTC
CSARGKTGLSYSGYTF
>TRBJ2-7|TRBV3-1|many|TRBD2
TGTGCCAGCAGCCCTACACTCTTCTTAGCGGGAGCCTCCTACGAGCAGTACTTC
CASSPTLFLAGASYEQYF
>TRBJ2-2|TRBV12-3/TRBV12-4|many|NA
TGTGCCAGCACCGTGCTGGGGGAGCTGTTTTTT
CASTVLGELFF
>TRBJ1-3|TRBV27|NA|NA
TGTGCCAGCAGGTTATCCCCAGGGGCGGGAGACACCATATATTTT
CASRLSPGAGDTIYF
>TRBJ2-1|TRBV20-1|many|TRBD2
TGCAGTGCTCCTCTGACTAGCCCTACGTTAGATGAGCAGTTCTTC
CSAPLTSPTLDEQFF
>TRBJ2-5|TRBV2|NA|NA
TGTGCCAGCAGTACCAGGGAGACCCAGTACTTC
CASSTRETQYF
>TRBJ1-2|TRBV2|many|NA
TGTGCCAGCAGTGATCGGGCTTTATTAATCTATGGCTACACCTTC
CASSDRALLIYGYTF
>TRBJ2-1|TRBV5-5|NA|TRBD1
TGTGCCAGCAGCGGGACAGGTAGCTCCTACAATGAGCAGTTCTTC
CASSGTGSSYNEQFF
>TRBJ2-3|TRBV5-4|NA|NA
TGTGCCAGCAGCTATGATGGACCAGAGGATACGCAGTATTTT
CASSYDGPEDTQYF
>TRBJ1-1|TRBV28|many|NA
TGTGCCAGCAGACTCCGGAAAGAAGAAGCTTTCTTT
CASRLRKEEAFF
>TRBJ2-3|TRBV19|many|NA
TGTGCCAGTAGTCTCTCTAGCGTCACAGATACGCAGTATTTT
CASSLSSVTDTQYF
>TRBJ2-3|TRBV6-5|many|NA
TGTGCCAGCAGTTACAGCGGGGATACGCAGTATTTT
CASSYSGDTQYF
>TRBJ2-7|TRBV20-1|many|TRBD2
TGCAGTGCCTGGACTAGCGGGAAGATTGTCGAGCAGTACTTC
CSAWTSGKIVEQYF
>TRBJ2-3|TRBV29-1|many|TRBD1
TGCAGCACCCGCCTGACAGGGTCAGATACGCAGTATTTT
CSTRLTGSDTQYF
>TRBJ2-6|TRBV12-5|few|TRBD1
TGTGCTAGTGGCCCGGGACAGGGGTACTTGGCTGGGGCCAACGTCCTGACTTTC
CASGPGQGYLAGANVLTF
>TRBJ1-4|TRBV5-1|few|NA
TGCGCCAGCAGCTTGGGTTCGGGGTCCGACTTCCTACTGTTTTTT
CASSLGSGSDFLLFF
>TRBJ2-4|TRBV6-1|many|NA
TGTGCCAGCAGTGAGCTGACTTTAGCCAAAAACATTCAGTACTTC
CASSELTLAKNIQYF
>TRBJ1-6|TRBV4-2|many|NA
TGTGCCAGCAGCCAAGTGCTGGACAATAATTCACCCCTCCACTTT
CASSQVLDNNSPLHF
>TRBJ1-1|TRBV4-1|many|NA
TGCGCCAGCAGCCCCTTTTATTTGTGGGACACTGAAGCTTTCTTT
CASSPFYLWDTEAFF
>TRBJ2-7|TRBV3-1|many|NA
TGTGCCAGCAGCCAAGTATGGAGGAACAAAGGGGCCTACGAGCAGTACTTC
CASSQVWRNKGAYEQYF
>TRBJ1-5|TRBV24-1|NA|NA
TGTGCCACCAGTGACTCCCGACAAATTGGGCAGCCCCAGCATTTT
CATSDSRQIGQPQHF
>TRBJ2-1|TRBV5-5|many|NA
TGTGCCAGCAGCTATACCCCCGACGGAGCCAGGGAGTTCTTC
CASSYTPDGAREFF
>TRBJ2-1|TRBV29-1|many|TRBD2
TGCAGCGTTGAAGAGGTCGGGGGGGCCTCTTCTGAGCAGTTCTTC
CSVEEVGGASSEQFF
>TRBJ1-5|TRBV27|NA|TRBD1
TGTGCCAGCAAGGGACAGGGACGCAATCAGCCCCAGCATTTT
CASKGQGRNQPQHF
>TRBJ2-1|TRBV19|many|TRBD2
TGTGCCAGTAGTATGATAGCGGGGGCCCGGAGCTCCTACAATGAGCAGTTCTTC
CASSMIAGARSSYNEQFF
>TRBJ1-1|TRBV29-1|many|NA
TGCAGCGTTGAAGGCCAGGTGAACACTGAAGCTTTCTTT
CSVEGQVNTEAFF
>TRBJ1-2|TRBV4-1|NA|NA
TGCGCCAGCAGCCCAGACAGGACACGGTGGGGTGGCTACACCTTC
CASSPDRTRWGGYTF
>TRBJ1-6|TRBV12-3/TRBV12-4|few|NA
TGTGCCAGCAGTTTAACCGGAGGGGGCTCCTATAATTCACCCCTCCACTTT
CASSLTGGGSYNSPLHF
>TRBJ2-5|TRBV5-1|NA|NA
TGCGCCAGCCGATCGTTCCCGGGGGTAAAAGAGACCCAGTACTTC
CASRSFPGVKETQYF
>TRBJ1-5|TRBV6-1|NA|NA
TGTGCCAGCAGTGAAGCGCACTGGACACGGAGTCGTTTATTGCCCCAGCATTTT
CASSEAHWTRSRLLPQHF
>TRBJ2-1|TRBV18|few|TRBD2
TGTGCCAGCTCACCCGGACTAGCGGGAGGGCCTATGAGCTCCTACAATGAGCAGTTCTTC
CASSPGLAGGPMSSYNEQFF